This T cell receptor beta chain emerged from a study of shared clonotypes between healthy human individuals. The V gene's germline CDR1 is SGHAT and CDR2 FQNNGV. The ends were cut back, 10 bases at V and 5 bases at J, with 14 bases in the middle. The CDR3 is 12 residues long. For every subset, genomic DNA was evenly distributed across several immunoSEQ plates. Assay used: immunoSEQ multiplex PCR; TCRdb lists only in-frame clones, some missing. The table lists over 700,000 clones, roughly two thirds of them singletons. This clone was picked up a small number of times. The genes are TRBV11-2 and TRBJ1-1; D not certain. The sequence derives from a woman in her 30s in good health. Input material: memory CD4+ T cells sorted from blood. Subset indicated: CD45RA-negative fraction. CDR3 residues: CATAREGTEAFF. CDR3 DNA sequence: TGTGCCACCGCACGGGAAGGTACTGAAGCTTTCTTT.